This T cell receptor beta chain appears in the sequencing data of a study of control samples from healthy donors and cancer patients. The germline V and J ends were trimmed by 6 bases and 6 bases, with 18 bases remaining between them. CDR3 length: 14 amino acids. CDR1 and CDR2 from the germline V gene are ENHRY and SYGVKD. Assay used: immunoSEQ multiplex PCR; TCRdb lists only in-frame clones, some missing. The profile shows approximately 180,000 clones, 90% to 95% of them singletons. This rearrangement joins TRBV10-3 to TRBJ2-7; the D is unclear. Sequences were obtained from blood. The receptor was derived from a woman aged 18 to 35 in good health. This chain's CDR3 is CAISTYKKATEQYF. The CDR3 coding sequence is TGTGCCATCAGCACTTACAAGAAAGCGACCGAGCAGTACTTC.